The present T cell receptor (beta chain) was sequenced within a study of blood T cell repertoires in COVID-19. Study overall: Some COVID-19 samples were acute and others convalescent; all came from the United States, Italy and Spain. T cells, B-cell-depleted T cells, or PBMCs provided the cDNA or gDNA that served as material.

V was clipped by 1 base and J by 9 bases, with 15 bases between them. This CDR3 is 14 amino acids long. Per germline, CDR1 LGHDT and CDR2 YNNKEL (reference sequence). As handled by the study authors: Amplification of reference gene primers provided the estimated nucleated cell counts. Profiling relied on immunoSEQ multiplex PCR, and the TCRdb table lists in-frame clones only, not all of them. The V and J calls and clone size are taken from that table; D and trimming were inferred from the DNA. Among nearly 350,000 clones listed, about nine tenths were seen once. Enrollment of patients from Seattle took place during active infection, with longitudinal follow-up.

This chain connects TRBV3-1 (or the pseudogene TRBV3-2) to TRBJ1-2, with D tentatively TRBD1 (5 bases). This clonotype was sampled from a woman aged 45-65 years with COVID-19, enrolled during active disease. Sequencing was performed on peripheral blood. Here the CDR3 reads CASSQGGAILRYTF. CDR3 bases: TGTGCCAGCAGCCAAGGGGGCGCGATCTTGCGCTACACCTTC.